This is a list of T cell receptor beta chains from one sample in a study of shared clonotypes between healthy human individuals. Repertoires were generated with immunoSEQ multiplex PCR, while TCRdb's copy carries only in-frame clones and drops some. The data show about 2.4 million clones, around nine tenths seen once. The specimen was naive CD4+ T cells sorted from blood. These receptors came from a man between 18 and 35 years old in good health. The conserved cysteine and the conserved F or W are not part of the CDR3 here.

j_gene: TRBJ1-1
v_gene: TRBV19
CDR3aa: ASSGTENTEAF

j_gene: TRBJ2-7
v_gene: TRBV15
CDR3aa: ATSRGRVGVPEQY

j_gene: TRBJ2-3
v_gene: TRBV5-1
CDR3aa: ASSPGTDTQY

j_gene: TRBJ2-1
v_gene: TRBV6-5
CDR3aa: ASRGLFWEQF

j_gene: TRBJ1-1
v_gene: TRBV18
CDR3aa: ASSGRGKNEAF

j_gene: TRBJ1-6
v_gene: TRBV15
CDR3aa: ATSRERISPLH

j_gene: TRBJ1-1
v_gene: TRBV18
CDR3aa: ASSPGQGEVNTEAF

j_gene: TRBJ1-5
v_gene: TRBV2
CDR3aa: ASNGGMGQPQH

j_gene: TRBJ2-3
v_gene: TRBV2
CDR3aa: ASSLYRGDTQY

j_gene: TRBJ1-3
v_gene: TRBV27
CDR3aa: ASSLGGGNTIY

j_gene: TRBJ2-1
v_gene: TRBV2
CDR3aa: ASTIRGGGGINEQF

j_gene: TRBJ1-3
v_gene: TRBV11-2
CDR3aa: ASSFRQGRDTIY

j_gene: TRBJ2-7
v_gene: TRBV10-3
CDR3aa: AISEGRATYEQY

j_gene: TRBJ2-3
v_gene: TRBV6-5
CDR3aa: ASRRQGADTQY

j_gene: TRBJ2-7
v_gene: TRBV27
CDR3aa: ASSSFGGYEQY

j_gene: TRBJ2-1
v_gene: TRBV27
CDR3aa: ASSRQWTGSYNEQF

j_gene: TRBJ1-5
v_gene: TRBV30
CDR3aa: AWRGRAGGQPQH

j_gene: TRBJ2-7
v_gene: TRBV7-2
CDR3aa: ASSLTGTGTYEQY

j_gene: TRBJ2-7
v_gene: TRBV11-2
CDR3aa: ASSAAGEQY

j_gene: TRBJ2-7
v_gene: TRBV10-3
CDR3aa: AIGLAGGTYEQY

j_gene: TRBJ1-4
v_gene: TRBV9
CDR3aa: ASSVEGATNEKLF

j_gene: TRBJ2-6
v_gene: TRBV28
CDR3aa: ASSRTSGANVLT

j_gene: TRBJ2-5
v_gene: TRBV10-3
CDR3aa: AISRGVQETQY

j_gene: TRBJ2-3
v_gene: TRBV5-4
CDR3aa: ASREAGGNTDTQY

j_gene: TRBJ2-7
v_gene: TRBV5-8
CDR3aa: ASSAAPGTGEYEQY